This T cell receptor (beta chain) derives from a study of T and B cells in COVID-19 patients (dated by TCRdb to about 2020). About the full investigation: In this study, adaptive immunity was profiled in COVID-19 patients who either had active infection or had recovered, using TRB and IGH repertoire sequencing of peripheral blood. A couple of patients were in both the active and recovered cohorts because samples existed from active disease and from after recovery. Of the roughly 20 patients in the active-infection cohort, some eleven were critically ill and needed mechanical ventilation or ECMO. A recovered cohort was made up of 15 to 19 patients contributing under 25 samples, mostly after mild to moderate COVID-19 managed as outpatients. Of the 20 patients in the active-infection cohort, fewer than 19 had comorbidities associated with unfavorable COVID-19 outcome. A median age of around 33 years was recorded in the recovered cohort versus over 65 years in the active-infection cohort. An age-matched reference group of approximately 39 healthy donors negative for COVID-19 antibodies served as the comparison for repertoire analyses. Over 7.5 million TCR sequences were analysed in a TCR and BCR sequence repository that covered approximately 40 patients and around 73 time points. As many as 9 follow-up blood samples were taken per patient, and some of the samples covered different disease stages within the same individual.

Remarks on this clonotype: Its recognized antigen is unknown. No base qualities exist here, and no much larger clone lies one base off it.

The study at large found these results: TRB repertoires were highly clonal in active COVID-19, whereas diversity and richness at recovery rose above healthy donor levels. It was stated that prospective validation of the reported TCR clusters was required before the clusters could be put to clinical use. Few blood samples were available from mildly ill patients while symptoms were present, and early samples from severe cases were likewise scarce. The size of the cohort was considered insufficient for assessing HLA contributions to COVID-19 susceptibility or severity. Specific T cell subsets (CD4+/Treg/CD8+) and sorted SARS-CoV-2-responsive or tetramer+ T cells had not yet been sequenced, and the corresponding sequencing experiments were ongoing. A total of roughly 2,500 exclusive TCR clusters, including 30 to 40 low-pGen clusters, were found in the recovered cohort. Strongly skewed TRBV/TRBJ gene usage was reported in patients with COVID-19.

Genomic DNA extracted from blood, in amounts of about 240-550 ng, served as the starting material for amplifying TRB repertoires. The instrument given in TCRdb is Illumina MiSeq. TRB rearrangements were amplified by multiplex PCR with BIOMED2 TRB-A/B primer pools. Illumina-compatible adapters and 7-nucleotide sample barcodes were attached to the amplicons in two consecutive PCRs. Phusion HS II polymerase was used for all library PCRs. The amplicons were purified from gel with the NucleoSpin Gel and PCR Clean-up kit, measured on Qubit, and then pooled at 4 nM. Before Illumina next-generation sequencing, the quality of the amplicon pool was assessed on an Agilent 2100 Bioanalyzer. Regarding the original processing steps: Annotation of TRB rearrangements was performed with MiXCR 3.0.8 using the default MiXCR reference library. Non-productive reads and sequences with fewer than 2 reads were removed, and every unique CDR3 nucleotide sequence was treated as one clone. R 3.5.1 was used to calculate clonality, diversity, richness and V-J gene usage. GLIPH2 was used to cluster TCRs based on CDR3 similarity, and OLGA was used to calculate the generation probabilities. Only GLIPH2 clusters with at least four unique TCR clonotypes present in at least three individuals were retained. TCRdb passed the public sequencing reads through fastp at Q25 and MiXCR, retaining productive beta sequences. Here each entry gathers all rows of one CDR3 protein and keeps the most common genes and DNA. Here the V and J calls rest on TCRdb's processing, not on the authors' analysis. A total of several thousand distinct CDR3 sequences appear in this sample, roughly 30% of them only once. The ten most abundant clones make up roughly 5% of the sample.

The germline V end is reduced by 1 base and the J end by 5 bases; junction bases left unmatched: 5. Its CDR3 holds 13 amino acids, cysteine through phenylalanine. The DNA shown is the 39-base CDR3, in frame from base 1. CDR1 GTSNPN and CDR2 SVGIG are derived from the germline V gene (reference sequence). The receptor was isolated from a human donor who had recovered from COVID-19. Here the chain combines TRBV30 and TRBJ2-7, with 7 bases matching TRBD1. Source material: blood. The nucleotides read TGTGCCTGGAGTGCGGACAGGCTCCACGAGCAGTACTTC. This is translated as CAWSADRLHEQYF. The full variable domain, with segments outside the CDR3 supplied by the reference TRBV30 and TRBJ2-7 proteins, appears as SQTIHQWPATLVQPVGSPLSLECTVEGTSNPNLYWYRQAAGRGLQLLFYSVGIGQISSEVPQNLSASRPQDRQFILSSKKLLLSDSGFYLCAWSADRLHEQYFGPGTRLTVT.